These T cell receptor beta chains were read from a single sample in a study of cytomegalovirus exposure and HLA in healthy donors. Sequencing used immunoSEQ multiplex PCR; TCRdb keeps in-frame clones, though not all of them. The sample carries about 130,000 clones, approximately 84% recorded once. The material sequenced was PBMCs. The receptors were gathered from a boy between 2 and 15 years old in good health and CMV-seronegative. The CDR3 runs from the conserved cysteine through the conserved F or W.

CDR3aa | j_gene | v_gene
CASSLGQVSNQPQHF | TRBJ1-5 | TRBV7-9
CASSLTGDEKLFF | TRBJ1-4 | TRBV4-3
CASSWGTGNGYTF | TRBJ1-2 | TRBV6-1
CALFGGRPSGANVLTF | TRBJ2-6 | TRBV7-9
CASSSQVLLNTEAFF | TRBJ1-1 | TRBV7-8
CASSEAWRTDTQYF | TRBJ2-3 | TRBV6-1
CASSKTGSSYEQYF | TRBJ2-7 | TRBV7-2
CASSLAPRINTIYF | TRBJ1-3 | TRBV7-9
CAISEPAAPRTGNNEQFF | TRBJ2-1 | TRBV10-3
CALGGAREITDTQYF | TRBJ2-3 | TRBV30
CASSLAGLATDEQFF | TRBJ2-1 | TRBV13
CASSPSGRSSFDEQFF | TRBJ2-1 | TRBV5-1
CSVEDRSYGYTF | TRBJ1-2 | TRBV29-1
CASRNTGGGGSQNTGELFF | TRBJ2-2 | TRBV27
CSSSLEGGDRNTEAFF | TRBJ1-1 | TRBV7-9
CASNWGLTGAPKDGYTF | TRBJ1-2 | TRBV13
CASSLSTGGPSTDTQYF | TRBJ2-3 | TRBV7-8
CASSLGGGGGEGTEAFF | TRBJ1-1 | TRBV7-9
CASSLGQGLGNTEAFF | TRBJ1-1 | TRBV11-2
CASSFRGGGQPQHF | TRBJ1-5 | TRBV11-2
CASSLLAGGDTQYF | TRBJ2-3 | TRBV27
CASSDSGDTGELFF | TRBJ2-2 | TRBV6-4
CASSTEENYGYTF | TRBJ1-2 | TRBV2
CASRRTGTEAFF | TRBJ1-1 | TRBV6-5
CASSRGLTGELFF | TRBJ2-2 | TRBV14
CASTPPGQGGRIAQFF | TRBJ2-1 | TRBV19
CASSVVRELYGYTF | TRBJ1-2 | TRBV2
CASRRTGPFGYTF | TRBJ1-2 | TRBV6-1
CATSRGPPLNRAPHTGELFF | TRBJ2-2 | TRBV15
CATSEGNTEAFF | TRBJ1-1 | TRBV15
CASSMPGQIGGYTF | TRBJ1-2 | TRBV4-1
CAIKGTGNQPQHF | TRBJ1-5 | TRBV10-3
CASSLSGTGGTPLHF | TRBJ1-6 | TRBV27
CASSQIVGNTEAFF | TRBJ1-1 | TRBV4-1
CASSPTTEYGYTF | TRBJ1-2 | TRBV5-1
CASSLGSSYGQGGNIQYF | TRBJ2-4 | TRBV13
CASSGVAPEAFF | TRBJ1-1 | TRBV9
CASRVADTQYF | TRBJ2-3 | TRBV2
CASSLWRQGNTGELFF | TRBJ2-2 | TRBV7-8
CASSQDWAGTPYQETQYF | TRBJ2-5 | TRBV4-3
CASSDVFSGETEAFF | TRBJ1-1 | TRBV9
CASSLGGGQFF | TRBJ2-1 | TRBV11-1
CASRGTSQETQYF | TRBJ2-5 | TRBV6-6
CASSDSGTPGRNGYTF | TRBJ1-2 | TRBV6-1
CASSFGAPNEKLFF | TRBJ1-4 | TRBV27
CASSSGENTEAFF | TRBJ1-1 | TRBV6-5
CASSLTSTGELFF | TRBJ2-2 | TRBV5-1
CASSLGQENYGYTF | TRBJ1-2 | TRBV11-2
CASSAQGNTEAFF | TRBJ1-1 | TRBV2
CASSSGLAFRTDTQYF | TRBJ2-3 | TRBV5-1
CASSSWTGGDYGYTF | TRBJ1-2 | TRBV7-3
CASSLNQGGGNTIYF | TRBJ1-3 | TRBV7-8
CASSFSKGRVVNTEAFF | TRBJ1-1 | TRBV5-6
CASIPGQGSIEQYF | TRBJ2-7 | TRBV7-2
CASSVERVDQPQHF | TRBJ1-5 | TRBV9
CASSESGTGSTEAFF | TRBJ1-1 | TRBV6-1
CASSEDRTGPEAFF | TRBJ1-1 | TRBV7-8